This TCR beta chain is from a study of T cells in Graves' hyperthyroidism and ophthalmopathy. RNA transcripts gave rise to amplified TCR beta CDR3 regions. The HTBI primer set served for first-round RT-PCR of the TCR CDR3. TCRdb reprocessed the multiplex PCR reads via MiXCR and lists one record per CDR3 protein. The sample holds 350,000 to 400,000 distinct CDR3 sequences, about 18% seen once. V shed 2 bases and J 4 bases; nucleotides not matched to a gene: 2. Per germline, CDR1 MNHNS and CDR2 SASEGT. The length of the CDR3 is 14 residues. Diagnoses were made from clinical symptoms, serum measures (thyroxine and TRAb), thyroid ultrasound and orbital computed tomography. Fresh peripheral blood, about 9.3 ml, yielded the PBMCs.

The sequenced sample consisted of blood. The clonotype comes from a woman aged 18-29 years with Graves' hyperthyroidism. This chain joins TRBV6-1 and TRBJ2-7, with 10 nucleotides matching TRBD2. In nucleotides, the CDR3 is TGTGCCAGCAGTGAACTAGCGGGGGAATACGAGCAGTACTTC. Translating gives CASSELAGEYEQYF.